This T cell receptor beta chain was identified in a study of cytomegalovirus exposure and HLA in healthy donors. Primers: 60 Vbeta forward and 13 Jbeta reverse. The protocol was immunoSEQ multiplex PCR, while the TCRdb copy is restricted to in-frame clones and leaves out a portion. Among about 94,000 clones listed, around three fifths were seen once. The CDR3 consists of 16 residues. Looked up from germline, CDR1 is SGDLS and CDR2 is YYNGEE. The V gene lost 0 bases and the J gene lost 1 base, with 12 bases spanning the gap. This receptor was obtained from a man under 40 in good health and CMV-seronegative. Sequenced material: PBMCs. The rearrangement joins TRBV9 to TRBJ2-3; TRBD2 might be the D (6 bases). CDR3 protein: CASSVGGGEGTDTQYF. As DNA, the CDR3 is TGTGCCAGCAGCGTAGGGGGTGGGGAGGGCACAGATACGCAGTATTTT.